The entry below gives a single T cell receptor (beta chain) sequence along with its context. A single count supports this clone. No cognate antigen has been identified for it. One base away there is no much larger clone; base qualities are not given. The library was prepared using the immunoSEQ multiplex PCR assay. To provide template for TCR sequencing, every sample had RNA extracted and reverse transcribed into cDNA. First-strand cDNA was synthesized using SuperScript III with a 2:1 mix of oligo-dT and random hexamers. Amplification bias was assessed with a synthetic immune receptor repertoire, and residual bias was removed computationally. From the authors' description of their analysis: Raw reads were preprocessed for error removal, and CDR3 was defined according to IMGT conventions as running from the conserved cysteine to phenylalanine. Clonality was calculated as 1 minus Shannon entropy normalized by log2 of the number of productive unique TCRs. CD4 or CD8 identity of scalp clones was inferred by cross-referencing scalp TCRbeta sequences with sorted blood CD4 and CD8 repertoires. The table was pulled from immuneACCESS by TCRdb, which kept in-frame rearrangements only. Such tables lose some clones; where checked, under half of the loss comes from unresolved V genes, and the rest has no known cause. That table is the source of V, J and clone size, and D and trimming were worked out from the DNA. The sample table records 100,000 to 150,000 clones; around 60% of these occur just once. Of the sample, roughly 5% falls within the top ten clones.

This record belongs to a study of CD8+ T cells in alopecia areata (dated by TCRdb to the late 2010s). With respect to the entire study: The treated patients took part in an open-label pilot trial in which moderate-to-severe alopecia areata was treated with oral tofacitinib at 5 to 10 mg twice daily. Tofacitinib was given for 6 to 18 months, followed by 6 months of follow-up off drug to assess delayed response and recurrence. For the treated patients, the SALT score, which quantifies what percentage of scalp surface area is affected, served as the measure of disease severity. In both human patients and the C3H/HeJ mouse model, the study applied high-throughput TCRbeta sequencing to look at T cell clonal expansion in alopecia areata. Human TCRbeta sequencing covered scalp tissue and sorted CD4+ and CD8+ peripheral blood T cells from patchy and totalis/universalis alopecia areata patients and healthy controls. Patients on tofacitinib were biopsied at baseline and after 4 and 24 weeks of treatment, and several of the patients also had a later scalp biopsy. Clonality in the scalp was compared among normal scalp (n=4), patchy alopecia areata scalp (n=8), and alopecia totalis/universalis scalp (n=8). RNA came from the PAXgene miRNA kit for fixed scalp, the miRNeasy kit for PBMCs, and the RNeasy kit for mouse skin. Amplification of TCRbeta CDR3 regions was done by immunoSEQ multiplex PCR using 35 Vbeta forward primers and 13 Jbeta reverse primers. The full study reports these points: Scalp TCR repertoire analysis is complicated because resident alphabeta T cells in normal human skin are also sequenced, whereas mouse skin is dominated by gammadelta T cells. Shared TCR sequences between patients were less evident than in mice, which may be partly attributable to HLA diversity in the patient population. Higher clonality and more expanded CD8+ clones were observed in lesional scalp than in normal scalp, particularly in alopecia totalis/universalis, a finding suggestive of antigenic drive. Tofacitinib significantly decreased scalp clonality and the number of expanded CD8+ clones among the top 100 scalp clones. Because the treated cohort was small and had just a single nonresponder, larger studies are needed to establish links between baseline CD8+ expansion and response. Many expanded lesional clones persisted in scalp and blood during tofacitinib treatment, which may partly explain relapse after stopping treatment.

From cysteine to phenylalanine, the CDR3 is 12 amino acids long. Only the CDR3 DNA is retained, 36 bases long and in frame from the first base. V is reduced by 2 bases and J by 4 bases, leaving a spacing of 4 bases between them. In the germline V gene (reference sequence), CDR1 corresponds to SEHNR and CDR2 to FQNEAQ. Explained via the paper, the time point label denotes: 4 weeks on oral tofacitinib. Explained via the paper, the treatment or condition label denotes: oral pan-JAK inhibitor, 5-10 mg twice daily. From alopecia areata patients, peripheral blood was collected along with lesional scalp punch biopsies. PBMCs were isolated by density centrifugation and stained for CD3, CD4 and CD8, after which CD4+ and CD8+ T cells were sorted on a FACSAria.

The rearrangement joined TRBV7-9 to TRBJ2-3, with no confident D gene call. The sequences come from CD4+ T cells sorted from blood, collected at week 4, from a patient treated with tofacitinib. The source is a human donor with alopecia areata. The CDR3 reads as follows: CASSLFADTQYF. The sequenced DNA: TGTGCCAGCAGCTTATTTGCAGATACGCAGTATTTT.